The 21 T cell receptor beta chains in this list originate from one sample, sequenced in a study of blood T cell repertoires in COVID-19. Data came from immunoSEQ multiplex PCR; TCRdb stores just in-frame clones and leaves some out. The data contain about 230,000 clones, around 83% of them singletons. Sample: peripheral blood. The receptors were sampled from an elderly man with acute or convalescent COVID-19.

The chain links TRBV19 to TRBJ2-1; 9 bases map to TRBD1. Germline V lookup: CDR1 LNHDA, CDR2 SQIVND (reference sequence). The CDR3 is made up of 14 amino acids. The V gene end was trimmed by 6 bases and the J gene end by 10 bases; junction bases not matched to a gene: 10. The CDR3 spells CASSLDGQGMEQFF. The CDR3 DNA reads TGTGCCAGTAGCCTGGATGGACAGGGGATGGAGCAGTTCTTC.

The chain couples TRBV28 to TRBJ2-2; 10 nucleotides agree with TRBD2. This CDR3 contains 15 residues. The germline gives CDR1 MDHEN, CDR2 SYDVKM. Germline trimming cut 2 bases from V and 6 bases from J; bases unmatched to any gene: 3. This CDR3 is CASSLPLAGAGELFF. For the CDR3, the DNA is TGTGCCAGCAGTTTACCCCTAGCGGGGGCCGGGGAGCTGTTTTTT.

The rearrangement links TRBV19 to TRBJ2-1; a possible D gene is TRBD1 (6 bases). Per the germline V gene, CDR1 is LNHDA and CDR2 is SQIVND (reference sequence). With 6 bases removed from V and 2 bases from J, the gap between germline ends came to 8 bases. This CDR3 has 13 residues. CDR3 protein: CASRQGTYNEQFF. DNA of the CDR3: TGTGCCAGTAGACAGGGAACCTACAATGAGCAGTTCTTC.

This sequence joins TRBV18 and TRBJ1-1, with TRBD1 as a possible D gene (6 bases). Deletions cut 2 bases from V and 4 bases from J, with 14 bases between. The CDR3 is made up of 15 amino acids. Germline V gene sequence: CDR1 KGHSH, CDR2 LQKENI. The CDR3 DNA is TGTGCCAGCTCACCAGTTCAGGGGAAGGCCACTGAAGCTTTCTTT. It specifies CASSPVQGKATEAFF.

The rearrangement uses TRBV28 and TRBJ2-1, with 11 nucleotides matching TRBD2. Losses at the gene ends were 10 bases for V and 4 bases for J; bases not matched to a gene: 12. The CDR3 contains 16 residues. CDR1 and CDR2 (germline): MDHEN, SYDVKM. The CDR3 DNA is TGTGCCACCAAGACTAGCGGGGCGGACGGGTACAATGAGCAGTTCTTC. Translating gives CATKTSGADGYNEQFF.

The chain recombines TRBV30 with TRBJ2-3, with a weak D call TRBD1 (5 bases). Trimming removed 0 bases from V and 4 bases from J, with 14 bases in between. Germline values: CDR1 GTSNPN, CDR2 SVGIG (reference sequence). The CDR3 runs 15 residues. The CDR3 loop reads CAWSVPGFRADTQYF. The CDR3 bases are TGTGCCTGGAGTGTGCCAGGGTTCCGGGCAGATACGCAGTATTTT.

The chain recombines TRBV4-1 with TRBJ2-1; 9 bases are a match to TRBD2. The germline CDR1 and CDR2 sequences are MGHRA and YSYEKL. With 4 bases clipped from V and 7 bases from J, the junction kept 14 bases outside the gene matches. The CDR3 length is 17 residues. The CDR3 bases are TGCGCCAGCAGCCGGGAAAACGGGGCGGGAGGGTGGAATGAGCAGTTCTTC. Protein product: CASSRENGAGGWNEQFF.

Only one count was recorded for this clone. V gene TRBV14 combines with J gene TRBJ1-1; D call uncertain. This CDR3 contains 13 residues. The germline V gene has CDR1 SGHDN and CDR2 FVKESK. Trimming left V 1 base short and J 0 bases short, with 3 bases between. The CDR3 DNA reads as TGTGCCAGCAGCCAAGGAGTGAACACTGAAGCTTTCTTT. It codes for CASSQGVNTEAFF.

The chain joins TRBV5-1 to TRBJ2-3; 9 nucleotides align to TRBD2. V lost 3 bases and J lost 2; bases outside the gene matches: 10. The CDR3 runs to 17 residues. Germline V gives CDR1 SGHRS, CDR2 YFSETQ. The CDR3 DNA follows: TGCGCCAGCAGCTCACCCAGTAGCGGGAGCCTCACAGATACGCAGTATTTT. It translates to CASSSPSSGSLTDTQYF. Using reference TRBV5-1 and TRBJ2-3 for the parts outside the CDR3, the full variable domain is KAGVTQTPRYLIKTRGQQVTLSCSPISGHRSVSWYQQTPGQGLQFLFEYFSETQRNKGNFPGRFSGRQFSNSRSEMNVSTLELGDSALYLCASSSPSSGSLTDTQYFGPGTRLTVL.

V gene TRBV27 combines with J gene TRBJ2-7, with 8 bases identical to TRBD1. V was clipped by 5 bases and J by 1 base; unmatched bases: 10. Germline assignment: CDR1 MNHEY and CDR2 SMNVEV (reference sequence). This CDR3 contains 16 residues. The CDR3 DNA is TGTGCCAGCAGTCCCCGCCCCGGGACAGGATCCTACGAGCAGTACTTC. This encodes CASSPRPGTGSYEQYF.

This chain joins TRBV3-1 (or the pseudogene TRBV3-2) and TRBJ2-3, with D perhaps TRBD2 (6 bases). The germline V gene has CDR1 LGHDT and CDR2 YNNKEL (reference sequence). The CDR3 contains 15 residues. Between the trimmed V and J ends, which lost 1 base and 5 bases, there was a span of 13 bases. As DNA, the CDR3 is TGTGCCAGCAGCCAAGTAGGAGGGGCGCGAGATACGCAGTATTTT. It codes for CASSQVGGARDTQYF.

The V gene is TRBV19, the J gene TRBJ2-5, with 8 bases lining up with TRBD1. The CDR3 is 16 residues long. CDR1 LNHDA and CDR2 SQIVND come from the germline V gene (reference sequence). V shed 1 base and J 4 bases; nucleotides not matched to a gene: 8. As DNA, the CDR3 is TGTGCCAGTAGTATAGTCTGGACAGGGCGTCTAGAGACCCAGTACTTC. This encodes CASSIVWTGRLETQYF.

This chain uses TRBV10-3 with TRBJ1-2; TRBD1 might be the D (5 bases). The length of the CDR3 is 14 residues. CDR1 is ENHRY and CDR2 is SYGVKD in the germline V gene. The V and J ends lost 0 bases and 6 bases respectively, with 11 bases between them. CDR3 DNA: TGTGCCATCAGTGAGTCGAGCCAGGGTGATGGCTACACCTTC. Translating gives CAISESSQGDGYTF.

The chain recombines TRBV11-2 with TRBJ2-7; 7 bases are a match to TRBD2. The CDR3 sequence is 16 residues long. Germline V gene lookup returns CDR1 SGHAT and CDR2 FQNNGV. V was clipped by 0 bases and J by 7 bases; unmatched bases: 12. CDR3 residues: CASSLDEWGGVVEQYF. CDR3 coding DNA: TGTGCCAGCAGCTTAGATGAGTGGGGGGGAGTGGTAGAGCAGTACTTC.

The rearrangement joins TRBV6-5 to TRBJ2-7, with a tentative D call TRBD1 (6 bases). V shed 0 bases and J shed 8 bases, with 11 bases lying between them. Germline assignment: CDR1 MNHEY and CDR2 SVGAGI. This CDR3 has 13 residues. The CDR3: CASSYSGGGKQYF. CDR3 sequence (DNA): TGTGCCAGCAGTTACTCAGGGGGTGGGAAGCAGTACTTC.

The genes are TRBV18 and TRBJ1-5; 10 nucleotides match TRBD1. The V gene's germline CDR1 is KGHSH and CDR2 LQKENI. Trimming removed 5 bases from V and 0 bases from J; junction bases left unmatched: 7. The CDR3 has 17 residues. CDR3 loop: CASSSPGQGLSNQPQHF. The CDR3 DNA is TGTGCCAGCTCATCTCCGGGACAGGGGCTTAGCAATCAGCCCCAGCATTTT.

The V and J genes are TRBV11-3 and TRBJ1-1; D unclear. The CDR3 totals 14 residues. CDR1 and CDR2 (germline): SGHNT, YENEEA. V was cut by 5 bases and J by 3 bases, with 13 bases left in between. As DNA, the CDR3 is TGTGCCAGCAGCAACACGCACATTTACACTGAAGCTTTCTTT. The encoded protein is CASSNTHIYTEAFF.

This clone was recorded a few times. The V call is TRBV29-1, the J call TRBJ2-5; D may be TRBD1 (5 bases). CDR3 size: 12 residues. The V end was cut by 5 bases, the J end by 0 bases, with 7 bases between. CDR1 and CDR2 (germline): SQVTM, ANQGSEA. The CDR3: CSVHRNQETQYF. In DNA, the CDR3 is TGCAGCGTTCACAGGAACCAAGAGACCCAGTACTTC.

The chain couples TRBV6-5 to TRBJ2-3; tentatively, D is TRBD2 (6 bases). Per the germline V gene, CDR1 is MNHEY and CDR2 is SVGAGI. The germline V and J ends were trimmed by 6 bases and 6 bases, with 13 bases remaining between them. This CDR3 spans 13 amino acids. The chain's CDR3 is CASRGPGVDTQYF. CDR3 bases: TGTGCCAGCAGGGGCCCGGGGGTTGATACGCAGTATTTT.

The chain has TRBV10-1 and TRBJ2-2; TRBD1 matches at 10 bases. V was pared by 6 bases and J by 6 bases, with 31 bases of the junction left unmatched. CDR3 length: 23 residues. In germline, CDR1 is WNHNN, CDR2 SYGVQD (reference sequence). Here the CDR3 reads CASRPSQHGGVKRDRGKAGELFF. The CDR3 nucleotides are TGCGCCAGCAGACCGTCCCAGCACGGAGGGGTAAAAAGGGACAGGGGAAAGGCCGGGGAGCTGTTTTTT.

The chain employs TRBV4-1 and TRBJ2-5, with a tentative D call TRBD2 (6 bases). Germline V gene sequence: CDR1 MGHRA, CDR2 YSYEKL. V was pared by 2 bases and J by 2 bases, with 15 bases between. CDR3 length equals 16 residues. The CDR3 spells CASSQTSGVRQETQYF. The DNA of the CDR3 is TGCGCCAGCAGCCAAACCTCGGGAGTGAGGCAAGAGACCCAGTACTTC.